One and the same sample provided the 6 T cell receptor beta chains below, sequenced in a study of Ad26.COV2.S vaccination and SARS-CoV-2 variants. Specified treatment: around 19 received Ad26.COV2.S at low or high dose, single or two shots; about five received placebo; per-sample allocation not given. Samples analyzed were those drawn on day 63 after the first vaccine or placebo injection. Sequencing was performed with immunoSEQ multiplex PCR; in TCRdb, only in-frame clones are kept and a portion is missing. The sample holds about 680,000 clones, roughly 90% seen once. The input for sequencing was peripheral blood, taken in a trial of Ad26.COV2.S vaccine versus placebo. These receptors came from a person aged 18-60 years who received the Ad26.COV2.S COVID-19 vaccine or a placebo.

The chain combines TRBV7-7 with TRBJ2-1; 9 nucleotides match TRBD1. Germline V gene lookup returns CDR1 SSHAT and CDR2 FNYEAQ (reference sequence). CDR3 length: 15 residues. The V gene end was trimmed by 4 bases and the J gene end by 5 bases; junction bases not matched to a gene: 6. The CDR3 sequence: CASSSGQGLNNEQFF. The CDR3 coding sequence is TGTGCCAGCAGCTCGGGACAGGGCTTGAACAATGAGCAGTTCTTC.

Notes on this clone: Additional DNA sequences in this sample encode the identical CDR3. The chain has TRBV12-3 or TRBV12-4 and TRBJ1-5; D call uncertain. The CDR3 covers 12 residues. Trimming stripped 5 bases from V and 7 bases from J, with 9 bases between. CDR3 bases: TGTGCCAGCAGTCTATTAGGGCAGCCCCAGCATTTT. It codes for CASSLLGQPQHF.

CDR3 sequence reads: CASSPLGSRYEQYF. Written as DNA, the CDR3 is TGTGCCAGCTCCCCCCTGGGGAGTCGGTACGAGCAGTACTTC. The chain employs TRBV2 and TRBJ2-7; a possible D gene is TRBD2 (5 bases). CDR1 and CDR2 from the germline V gene are SNHLY and FYNNEI. The CDR3 sequence is 14 residues long. V gave up 8 bases and J gave up 4 bases, with 18 bases separating them.

The CDR3 sequence is CASSYERDRDNQPQHF. The CDR3 bases are TGTGCCAGCAGTTACGAACGGGACAGGGACAATCAGCCCCAGCATTTT. The chain joins TRBV6-5 to TRBJ1-5, with 9 bases matching TRBD1. The CDR3 extends over 16 amino acids. Germline lookup yields CDR1 MNHEY and CDR2 SVGAGI. The J segment lost 3 bases and the V segment lost 2 bases, leaving 5 bases of the junction unmatched.

V usage is TRBV7-2 and J usage is TRBJ1-3; D gene unclear. In germline, CDR1 is SGHTA, CDR2 FQGNSA. Trimming took off 2 bases at V and 4 bases at J, with 9 bases between the two ends. The CDR3 spans 14 residues. DNA for the CDR3: TGTGCCAGCAGCTTAATGGGGTTCGGAAACACCATATATTTT. It translates to CASSLMGFGNTIYF.

This chain joins TRBV24-1 and TRBJ2-3; tentatively, D is TRBD2 (7 bases). V was trimmed by 5 bases and J by 5 bases, leaving 16 bases between them. The CDR3 covers 15 residues. Per the germline V gene, CDR1 is KGHDR and CDR2 is SFDVKD. CDR3 sequence: CATSVARGGIDTQYF. In nucleotides, the CDR3 is TGTGCCACCAGTGTGGCGAGGGGGGGGATAGATACGCAGTATTTT.